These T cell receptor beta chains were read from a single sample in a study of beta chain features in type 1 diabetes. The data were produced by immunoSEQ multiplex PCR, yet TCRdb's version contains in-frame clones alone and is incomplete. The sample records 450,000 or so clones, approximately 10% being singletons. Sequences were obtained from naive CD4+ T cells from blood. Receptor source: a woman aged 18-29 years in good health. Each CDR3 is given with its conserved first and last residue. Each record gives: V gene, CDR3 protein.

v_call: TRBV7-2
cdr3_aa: CASSSSAFVKQFF

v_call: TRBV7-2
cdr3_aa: CASSSQTGGMDTQYF

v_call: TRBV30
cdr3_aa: CARTHGGNTEAFF

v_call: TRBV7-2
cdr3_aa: CASSHRASGSYEQYF

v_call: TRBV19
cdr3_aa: CASALTGGQPQHF

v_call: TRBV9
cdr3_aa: CASSEGQGKNEQFF

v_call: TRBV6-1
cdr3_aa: CASGLRDRGPYEQYF

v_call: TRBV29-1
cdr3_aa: CSVASLVNEQFF

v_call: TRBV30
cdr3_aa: CAWSVFWNTEAFF

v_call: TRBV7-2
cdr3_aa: CASSLRWDRVSNEQYF

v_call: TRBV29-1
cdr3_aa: CSVDRARETQYF

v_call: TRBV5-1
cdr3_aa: CASSQGTDSQETQYF

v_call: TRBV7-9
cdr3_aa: CASSVVGELFF

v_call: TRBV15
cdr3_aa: CATSRDRQGLNEQFF

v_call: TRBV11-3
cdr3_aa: CASRGGVHDEQFF

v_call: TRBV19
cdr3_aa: CASHGTPNEKLFF

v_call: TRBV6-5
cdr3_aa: CASSQQWETQYF

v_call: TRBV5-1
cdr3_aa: CASSFRDYTGELFF

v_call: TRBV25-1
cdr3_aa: CASRGTGRAGELFF

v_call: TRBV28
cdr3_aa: CASSFPRGRVNTGELFF

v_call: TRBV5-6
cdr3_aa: CASSFRAGWGNNEQFF

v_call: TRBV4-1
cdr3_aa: CASSPGIANTGELFF

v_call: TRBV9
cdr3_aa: CASSVGLAVTDTQYF

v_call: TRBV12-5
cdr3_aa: CASGLPYSGGYTF

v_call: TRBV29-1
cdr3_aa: CSVRTAGGDGYTF

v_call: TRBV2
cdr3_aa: CASSGTSGTDTQYF

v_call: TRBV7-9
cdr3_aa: CASSLTRGETQYF

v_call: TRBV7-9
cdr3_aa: CASSPGTGENQPQHF

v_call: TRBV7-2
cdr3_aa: CASSKYTGDIQYF

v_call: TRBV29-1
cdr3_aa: CSAWPRPDTEAFF

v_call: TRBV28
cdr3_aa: CASRPPGQTGTQYF

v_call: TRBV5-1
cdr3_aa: CASSEGTSGRTGELFF

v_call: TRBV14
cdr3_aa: CASSIDTNTEAFF

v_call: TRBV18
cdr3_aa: CASSPLSDSYEQYF

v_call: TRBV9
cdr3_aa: CASSSLGRADTQYF

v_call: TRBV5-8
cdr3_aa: CASSTKGQGTQNIQYF

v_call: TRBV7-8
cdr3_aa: CASSAAGAPNYGYTF

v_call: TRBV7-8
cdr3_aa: CASSRTRDRDATQYF

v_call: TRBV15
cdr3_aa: CATSRNGVRDRANYGYTF

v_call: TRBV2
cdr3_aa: CASGRETQYF

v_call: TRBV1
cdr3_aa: CTSSQDRTDNEQFF

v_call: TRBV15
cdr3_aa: CATSRDGWVDSKNIQYF